One sample yielded the 8 T cell receptor beta chains listed below, sequenced in a study of PD-L1 blockade in urothelial cancer. The protocol was immunoSEQ multiplex PCR, while the TCRdb copy is restricted to in-frame clones and leaves out a portion. The sample holds some 30,000 clones, 70% to 90% seen once. The starting material was PBMCs, obtained around atezolizumab (anti-PD-L1) treatment. The receptors were sampled from a man between 50 and 59 years old with urothelial cancer.

The rearrangement uses TRBV9 and TRBJ1-4, with unresolved D. CDR3 length: 13 amino acids. The germline CDR1 and CDR2 sequences are SGDLS and YYNGEE. Trimming removed 2 bases at V and 8 bases at J, with 10 bases between. The CDR3 reads CASSVDSEEKLFF. The CDR3 nucleotides are TGTGCCAGCAGCGTTGACTCGGAAGAAAAACTGTTTTTT.

The J gene is TRBJ1-2, the V gene TRBV9; D perhaps matches TRBD1 (6 bases). V was shortened by 4 bases and J by 2 bases, with 12 bases between the two germline ends. The germline gives CDR1 SGDLS, CDR2 YYNGEE. The CDR3 totals 14 residues. The CDR3 bases are TGTGCCAGCAGCCTCCAGGGGTACAACTATGGCTACACCTTC. As protein: CASSLQGYNYGYTF.

This clone was counted a few times. This chain joins TRBV4-3 and TRBJ1-5; D is possibly TRBD1 (6 bases). This CDR3 is 15 amino acids long. Germline V lookup: CDR1 LGHNA, CDR2 YSLEER. Between the trimmed V and J ends, which lost 0 bases and 2 bases, there was a span of 8 bases. In DNA form, the CDR3 reads TGCGCCAGCAGCCAAGACGGGGGGCGCAATCAGCCCCAGCATTTT. Translating it yields CASSQDGGRNQPQHF.

This sequence joins TRBV18 and TRBJ2-1; TRBD2 agrees at 14 bases. The CDR3 extends over 15 amino acids. J gave up 7 bases and V 6 bases, and 5 bases lay outside the gene matches. The germline CDR1 and CDR2 sequences are KGHSH and LQKENI. The CDR3 here is CASSTGLAGANEQFF. The CDR3 bases are TGTGCCAGCTCTACGGGACTAGCGGGAGCGAATGAGCAGTTCTTC.

The chain recombines TRBV5-4 with TRBJ2-7; D might be TRBD2 (5 bases). V lost 4 bases and J lost 1, with 9 bases in between. The length of the CDR3 is 13 residues. Germline V lookup: CDR1 SGHNT, CDR2 YYREEE (reference sequence). The CDR3 loop is CASSPRESYEQYF. CDR3 nucleotides: TGTGCCAGCAGCCCGAGGGAATCCTACGAGCAGTACTTC.

V usage is TRBV10-3 and J usage is TRBJ2-6; D is possibly TRBD1 (6 bases). Looked up from germline, CDR1 is ENHRY and CDR2 is SYGVKD. CDR3 length: 13 amino acids. Trimming took 7 bases from V and 3 from J, leaving 7 bases between them. CDR3 residues: CAITGDGANVLTF. In nucleotides, the CDR3 is TGTGCCATCACAGGGGATGGGGCCAACGTCCTGACTTTC.

This clone came up a few times. The V call is TRBV12-2, the J call TRBJ2-1; the tabulated D call, TRBD1, remains unverified against the DNA. TRBV12-2 is tagged as a pseudogene. This CDR3 is built from 19 residues. CDR3 residues: CASRLAPHTGRSSYNEQFF. The CDR3, as DNA: TGTGCAAGTCGCTTAGCCCCCCACACAGGGAGAAGCTCCTACAATGAGCAGTTCTTC.

The DNA of the CDR3 is TGTGCCAGTAGTTTGCGGGGACTAGCGGGAGTTAGCCAAGAGACCCAGTACTTC. Protein product: CASSLRGLAGVSQETQYF. This chain links TRBV19 with TRBJ2-5, with 14 bases lining up with TRBD2. V dropped 5 bases and J dropped 1; count of bases not matched to a gene: 9. This CDR3 is 18 amino acids long. Germline CDR1 reads LNHDA; CDR2 reads SQIVND (reference sequence). The entire variable domain, with the rest obtained from reference TRBV19 and TRBJ2-5, is as follows: DGGITQSPKYLFRKEGQNVTLSCEQNLNHDAMYWYRQDPGQGLRLIYYSQIVNDFQKGDIAEGYSVSREKKESFPLTVTSAQKNPTAFYLCASSLRGLAGVSQETQYFGPGTRLLVL.